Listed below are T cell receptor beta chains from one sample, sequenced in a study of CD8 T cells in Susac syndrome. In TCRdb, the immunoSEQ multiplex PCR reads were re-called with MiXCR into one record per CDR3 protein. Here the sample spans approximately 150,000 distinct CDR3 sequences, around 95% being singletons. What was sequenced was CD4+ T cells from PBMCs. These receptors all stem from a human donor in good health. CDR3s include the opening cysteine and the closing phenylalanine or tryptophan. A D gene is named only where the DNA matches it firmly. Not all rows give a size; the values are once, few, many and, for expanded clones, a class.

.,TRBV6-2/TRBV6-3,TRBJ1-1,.,CASSYWGNTEAFF,TGTGCCAGCAGTTACTGGGGGAACACTGAAGCTTTCTTT
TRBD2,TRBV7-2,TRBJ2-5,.,CASSLVASGPSGETQYF,TGTGCCAGCAGCTTAGTGGCTAGCGGGCCGTCTGGGGAGACCCAGTACTTC
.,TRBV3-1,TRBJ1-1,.,CASSQVTATEAFF,TGTGCCAGCAGCCAAGTGACGGCCACTGAAGCTTTCTTT
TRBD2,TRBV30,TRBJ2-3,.,CAQDSGGTDTQYF,TGTGCCCAAGATAGCGGGGGGACAGATACGCAGTATTTT
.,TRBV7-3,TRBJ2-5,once,CASSLSYLGTQYF,TGTGCCAGCAGCTTATCTTACCTGGGGACCCAGTACTTC
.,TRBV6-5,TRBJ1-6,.,CASSYAGTSMSSYNSPLHF,TGTGCCAGCAGTTACGCGGGGACTTCTATGAGCTCCTATAATTCACCCCTCCACTTT
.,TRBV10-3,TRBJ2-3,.,CAISAAAIGTDTQYF,TGTGCCATCAGTGCCGCAGCGATTGGCACAGATACGCAGTATTTT
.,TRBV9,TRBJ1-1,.,CASSVATENTEAFF,TGTGCCAGCAGCGTAGCTACAGAGAACACTGAAGCTTTCTTT
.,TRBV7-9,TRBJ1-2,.,CASSSTGTGGYGYTF,TGTGCCAGCAGCTCAACAGGGACGGGCGGCTATGGCTACACCTTC
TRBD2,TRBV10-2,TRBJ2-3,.,CASLRAGGQDTQYF,TGCGCCAGCCTAAGAGCGGGGGGGCAAGATACGCAGTATTTT
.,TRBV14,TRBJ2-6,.,CASSQAASGANVLTF,TGTGCCAGCAGCCAAGCGGCCTCTGGGGCCAACGTCCTGACTTTC
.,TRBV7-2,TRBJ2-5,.,CASSSGRSRAGETQYF,TGTGCCAGCAGCTCAGGTCGTTCTAGGGCAGGGGAGACCCAGTACTTC
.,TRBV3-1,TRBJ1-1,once,CASSQETYTEAFF,TGTGCCAGCAGCCAAGAGACCTACACTGAAGCTTTCTTT
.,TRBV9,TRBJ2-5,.,CASSVGGIATVETQYF,TGTGCCAGCAGCGTAGGAGGGATAGCTACTGTAGAGACCCAGTACTTC
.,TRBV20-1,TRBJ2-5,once,CSASQGETQYF,TGCAGTGCTTCCCAAGGAGAGACCCAGTACTTC
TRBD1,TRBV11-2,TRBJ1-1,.,CASSFTGDPVAFF,TGTGCCAGCAGCTTCACAGGGGACCCTGTAGCTTTCTTT
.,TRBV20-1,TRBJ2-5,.,CSAQGRWGETQYF,TGCAGTGCCCAGGGGAGGTGGGGAGAGACCCAGTACTTC
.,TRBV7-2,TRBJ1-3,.,CASSPIIYSGNTIYF,TGTGCCAGCAGCCCAATTATATACTCTGGAAACACCATATATTTT
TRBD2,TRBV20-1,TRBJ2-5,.,CSASQTSGGETQYF,TGCAGTGCTAGCCAGACTAGCGGGGGGGAGACCCAGTACTTC
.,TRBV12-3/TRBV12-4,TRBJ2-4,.,CASRQGNIQYF,TGTGCCAGCAGACAGGGAAACATTCAGTACTTC
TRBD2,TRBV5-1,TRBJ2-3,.,CASSIATSGGAIDTQYF,TGCGCCAGCAGCATTGCGACTAGCGGGGGGGCAATAGATACGCAGTATTTT
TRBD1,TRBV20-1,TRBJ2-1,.,CSARDPRQGDEQFF,TGCAGTGCTAGAGATCCGCGACAGGGCGATGAGCAGTTCTTC
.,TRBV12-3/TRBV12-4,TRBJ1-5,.,CASSFWSGGDQPQHF,TGTGCCAGCAGTTTTTGGTCGGGGGGGGATCAGCCCCAGCATTTT
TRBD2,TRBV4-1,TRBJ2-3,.,CASSRTPYGGDADTQYF,TGCGCCAGCAGCCGAACCCCCTACGGGGGGGACGCAGATACGCAGTATTTT
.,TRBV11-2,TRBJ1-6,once,CASSLARRNSPLHF,TGTGCCAGCAGCTTAGCCAGGCGAAATTCACCCCTCCACTTT
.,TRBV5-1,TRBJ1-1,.,CASSLVVGAEAFF,TGCGCCAGCAGCTTGGTGGTGGGTGCTGAAGCTTTCTTT
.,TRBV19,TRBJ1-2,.,CATSNTGGGGYTF,TGTGCCACCTCAAACACCGGCGGTGGAGGCTACACCTTC
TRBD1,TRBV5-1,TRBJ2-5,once,CASSWGQGDETQYF,TGCGCCAGCAGCTGGGGACAGGGAGACGAGACCCAGTACTTC
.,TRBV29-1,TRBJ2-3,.,CSVESPRVGADTQYF,TGCAGCGTCGAAAGTCCCAGGGTTGGTGCAGATACGCAGTATTTT
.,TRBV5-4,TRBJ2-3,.,CARRAWGTDTQYF,TGTGCCAGACGGGCGTGGGGCACAGATACGCAGTATTTT
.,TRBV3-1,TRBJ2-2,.,CASSHLRRTNTGELFF,TGTGCCAGCAGCCACCTCCGACGCACGAACACCGGGGAGCTGTTTTTT
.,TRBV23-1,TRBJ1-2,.,CASFSSRPNYGYTF,TGCGCCAGCTTCTCCTCCCGGCCTAACTATGGCTACACCTTC
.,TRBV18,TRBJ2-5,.,CASSPPIPQETQYF,TGTGCCAGCTCACCACCGATACCCCAAGAGACCCAGTACTTC
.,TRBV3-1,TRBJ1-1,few,CASSQERGRNTEAFF,TGTGCCAGCAGCCAAGAACGGGGGCGGAACACTGAAGCTTTCTTT
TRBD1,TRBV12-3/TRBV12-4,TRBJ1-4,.,CASSLRQGASTNEKLFF,TGTGCCAGCAGTTTACGGCAGGGGGCATCAACTAATGAAAAACTGTTTTTT
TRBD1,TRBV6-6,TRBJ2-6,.,CASSGQGSGANVLTF,TGTGCCAGCAGTGGACAGGGCTCTGGGGCCAACGTCCTGACTTTC
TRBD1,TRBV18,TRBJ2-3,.,CASSSTGAGTDTQYF,TGTGCCAGCTCATCGACAGGGGCTGGCACAGATACGCAGTATTTT
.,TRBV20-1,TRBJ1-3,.,CSARDPQGAGNTIYF,TGCAGTGCTAGAGATCCCCAGGGCGCTGGAAACACCATATATTTT
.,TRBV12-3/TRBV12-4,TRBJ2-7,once,CASSPDIVYEQYF,TGTGCCAGCAGTCCGGACATCGTCTACGAGCAGTACTTC